This T cell receptor beta chain was observed in a study of beta chain features in type 1 diabetes. Study-wide context: The patient and healthy donor groups were comparable for age, gender and cell yields. Some 99 million sorted cells were examined across all samples.

This clone was seen more than once but under ten times. Antigen specificity is unknown. Findings and limits, study-wide: Patients and controls would share equally any PCR tilt toward shorter templates. Shortening of TCRB CDR3s, moderate but significant, appeared in all four CD4+ subsets of Type 1 diabetes patients. The study found that naive, central memory and Treg TCRB repertoires appeared more similar in patients than in healthy donors.

The CDR3 length is 15 residues. The germline gives CDR1 SEHNR, CDR2 FQNEAQ (reference sequence). Trimming cost V 5 bases and J 3 bases, with 17 bases left between them. What was sequenced were expressed TCRB transcripts, since all of the isolated RNA had been reverse transcribed. The table came from immunoSEQ multiplex PCR; TCRdb's copy has only in-frame clones and leaves some out. Among a few hundred thousand clones, 16% were seen once, and the ten largest hold about 0.092%. Sequencing was carried out using naive CD4+ T cells from blood. The rearrangement links TRBV7-9 to TRBJ2-7; D may be TRBD1 or TRBD2 (5 bases each). This receptor was identified in a man in his thirties or forties with type 1 diabetes. The CDR3 is CASSLLDWGHYEQYF. DNA of the CDR3: TGTGCCAGCAGCCTTCTGGACTGGGGCCACTACGAGCAGTACTTC.